This T cell receptor (beta chain) came from a study of T cell repertoires in cytomegalovirus infection. Overall study context: CMV infection and matching HLA type were both indicated by public TCR beta signatures.

Study results and caveats: Summed frequency of public TCR beta families distinguished CMV carriers with the relevant HLA. It was HLA-C-restricted CMV-specific TCR beta clonotypes that dominated the response ex vivo.

Trimming removed 6 bases from V and 0 bases from J, with 18 bases in between. Germline values: CDR1 SGHTA, CDR2 FQGNSA. This CDR3 has 17 amino acids. This clonotype occurred many times. Its antigen is not identified. From the reads, TCRdb called clonotypes with MiXCR, one entry per CDR3 protein. The data contain tens of thousands of distinct CDR3 sequences, 3.5% to 4% of them seen just once; the ten biggest clones take up roughly a fifth. The source material was PBMCs. The TCR was taken from a human donor in good health (CMV status not recorded). Some clones in this sample may be carry-over from other donors' samples. The chain has TRBV7-2 and TRBJ2-4, with D unclear. Here the CDR3 DNA reads TGTGCCAGCAGTATAGCAGCCTCATCAGTAGCCAAAAACATTCAGTACTTC. Residues: CASSIAASSVAKNIQYF.